Reported below is one T cell receptor beta chain. Its target is not known. Every individual TCR cDNA molecule carried its own unique molecular identifier, which allowed correction of PCR and sequencing errors. TCRdb redid the calling of the 5' RACE reads with MiXCR, one entry per CDR3 protein. The sample carries roughly 30,000 distinct CDR3 sequences, around 9.3% recorded once. Germline V gene sequence: CDR1 SGHTA, CDR2 FQGNSA. This CDR3 contains 10 residues. Between the trimmed V and J ends, which lost 7 bases and 4 bases, there was a span of 4 bases. The data belong to a study of spatial heterogeneity in lung cancer. For the study at large: Researchers sequenced follow-up PBMC samples if they had them, and these came a median of about 2 years after resection. General study points: Blood showed ubiquitous tumor TCRs more often at resection than at routine follow-up.

Time point reported: blood at routine non-recurrence follow-up after resection. Frozen PBMC, nontumor lung or tumor provided whole RNA, which was sequenced unsorted. The receptor was derived from a female donor with early-stage non-small cell lung cancer. The chain employs TRBV7-2 and TRBJ2-5, with no clear D. Sample: PBMCs, taken at follow-up. The CDR3: CASTGETQYF. The CDR3 DNA sequence: TGTGCCAGCACCGGAGAGACCCAGTACTTC.